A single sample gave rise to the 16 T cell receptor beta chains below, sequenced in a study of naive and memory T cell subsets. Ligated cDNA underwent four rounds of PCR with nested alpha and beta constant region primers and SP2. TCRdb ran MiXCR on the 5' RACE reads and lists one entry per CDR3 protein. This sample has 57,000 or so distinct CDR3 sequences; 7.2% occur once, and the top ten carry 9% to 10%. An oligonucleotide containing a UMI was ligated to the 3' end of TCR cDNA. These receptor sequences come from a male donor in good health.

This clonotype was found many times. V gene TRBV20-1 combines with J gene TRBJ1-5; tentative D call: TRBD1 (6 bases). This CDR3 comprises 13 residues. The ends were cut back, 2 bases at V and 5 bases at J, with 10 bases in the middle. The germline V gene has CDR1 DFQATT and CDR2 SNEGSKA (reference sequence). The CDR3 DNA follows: TGCAGTGCTAGATCGGGGGCAGATCAGCCCCAGCATTTT. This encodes CSARSGADQPQHF.

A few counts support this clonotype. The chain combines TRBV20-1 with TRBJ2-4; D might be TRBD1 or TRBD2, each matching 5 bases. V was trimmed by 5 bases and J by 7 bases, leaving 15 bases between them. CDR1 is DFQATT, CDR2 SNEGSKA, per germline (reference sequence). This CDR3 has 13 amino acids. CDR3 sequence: CSAPSDGTNIQYF. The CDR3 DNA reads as TGCAGTGCTCCCTCGGACGGGACGAACATTCAGTACTTC.

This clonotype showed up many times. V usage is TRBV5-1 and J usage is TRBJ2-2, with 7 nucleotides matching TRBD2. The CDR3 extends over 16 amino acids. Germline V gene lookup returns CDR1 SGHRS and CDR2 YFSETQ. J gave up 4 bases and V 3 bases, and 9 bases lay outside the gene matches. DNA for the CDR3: TGCGCCAGCAGCTACGAGTCGGGAGGACGCACCGGGGAGCTGTTTTTT. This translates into CASSYESGGRTGELFF.

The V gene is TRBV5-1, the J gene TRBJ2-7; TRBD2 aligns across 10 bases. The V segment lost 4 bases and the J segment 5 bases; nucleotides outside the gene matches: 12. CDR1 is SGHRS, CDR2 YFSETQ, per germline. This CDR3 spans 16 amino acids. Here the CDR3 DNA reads TGCGCCAGCAGCCCGGCGCCTAGCGGGGGACTAGACGAGCAGTACTTC. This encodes CASSPAPSGGLDEQYF.

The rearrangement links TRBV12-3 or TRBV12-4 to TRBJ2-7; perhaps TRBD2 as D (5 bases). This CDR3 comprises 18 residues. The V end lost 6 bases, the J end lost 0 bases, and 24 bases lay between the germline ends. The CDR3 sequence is CASSLKPLLRRGSYEQYF. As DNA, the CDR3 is TGTGCCAGCAGCCTTAAGCCCCTTCTAAGACGGGGCTCCTACGAGCAGTACTTC.

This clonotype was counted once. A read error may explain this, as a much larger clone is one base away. The CDR3 DNA reads as TGTGCCTGGAGTCTTGGGACTGGCGAGTACAATGAGCAGTTCTTC. Its protein is CAWSLGTGEYNEQFF. This chain links TRBV30 with TRBJ2-1; a possible D gene is TRBD2 (6 bases). V was shortened by 2 bases and J by 4 bases, with 15 bases between the two germline ends. CDR3 length equals 15 residues. Germline assignment: CDR1 GTSNPN and CDR2 SVGIG (reference sequence). Full variable domain (rest looked up from reference TRBV30 and TRBJ2-1): SQTIHQWPATLVQPVGSPLSLECTVEGTSNPNLYWYRQAAGRGLQLLFYSVGIGQISSEVPQNLSASRPQDRQFILSSKKLLLSDSGFYLCAWSLGTGEYNEQFFGPGTRLTVL.

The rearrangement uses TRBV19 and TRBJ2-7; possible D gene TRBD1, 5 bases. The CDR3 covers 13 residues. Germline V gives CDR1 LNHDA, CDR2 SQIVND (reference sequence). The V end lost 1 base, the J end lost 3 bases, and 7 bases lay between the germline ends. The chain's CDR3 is CASSIGQFYEQYF. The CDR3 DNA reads TGTGCCAGTAGTATAGGACAGTTCTACGAGCAGTACTTC.

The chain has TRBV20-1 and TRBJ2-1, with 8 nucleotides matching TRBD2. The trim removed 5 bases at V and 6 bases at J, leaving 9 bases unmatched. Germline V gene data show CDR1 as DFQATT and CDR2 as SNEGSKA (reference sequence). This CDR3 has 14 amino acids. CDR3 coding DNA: TGCAGTGCTCAAGGAGCGGGGGCCGTCAATGAGCAGTTCTTC. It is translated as CSAQGAGAVNEQFF.

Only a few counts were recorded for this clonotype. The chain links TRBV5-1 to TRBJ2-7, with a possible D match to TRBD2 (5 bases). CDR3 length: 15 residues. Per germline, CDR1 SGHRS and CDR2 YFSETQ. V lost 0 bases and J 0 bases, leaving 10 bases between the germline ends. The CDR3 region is CASSLVGGYSYEQYF. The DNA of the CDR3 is TGCGCCAGCAGCTTGGTTGGCGGGTACTCCTACGAGCAGTACTTC.

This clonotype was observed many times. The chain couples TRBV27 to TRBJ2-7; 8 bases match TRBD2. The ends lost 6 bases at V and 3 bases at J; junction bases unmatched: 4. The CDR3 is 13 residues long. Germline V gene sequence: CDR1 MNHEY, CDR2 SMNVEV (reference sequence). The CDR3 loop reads CASSLRGDYEQYF. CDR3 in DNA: TGTGCCAGCAGCTTGCGGGGGGACTACGAGCAGTACTTC.

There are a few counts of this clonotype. CDR3 protein: CASSRQATGGEQYF. In nucleotides, the CDR3 is TGTGCCAGCAGTCGACAGGCTACTGGGGGCGAGCAGTACTTC. This chain uses TRBV6-5 with TRBJ2-7; tentative D call: TRBD1 (6 bases). CDR1 is MNHEY and CDR2 is SVGAGI in the germline V gene. The CDR3 has 14 residues. V was trimmed by 5 bases and J by 6 bases, leaving 17 bases between them.

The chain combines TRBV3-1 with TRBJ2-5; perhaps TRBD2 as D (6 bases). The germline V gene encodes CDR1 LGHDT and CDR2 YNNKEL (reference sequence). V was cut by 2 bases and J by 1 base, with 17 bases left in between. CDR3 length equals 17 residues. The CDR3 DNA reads TGTGCCAGCAGCCAACTCAATCCGGGGGAAACCCAAGAGACCCAGTACTTC. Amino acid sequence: CASSQLNPGETQETQYF.

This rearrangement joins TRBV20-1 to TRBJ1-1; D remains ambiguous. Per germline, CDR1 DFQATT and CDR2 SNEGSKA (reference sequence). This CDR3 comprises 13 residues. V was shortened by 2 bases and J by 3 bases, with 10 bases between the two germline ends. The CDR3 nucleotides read TGCAGTGCTAGACGACAAAGGGACACTGAAGCTTTCTTT. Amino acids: CSARRQRDTEAFF.

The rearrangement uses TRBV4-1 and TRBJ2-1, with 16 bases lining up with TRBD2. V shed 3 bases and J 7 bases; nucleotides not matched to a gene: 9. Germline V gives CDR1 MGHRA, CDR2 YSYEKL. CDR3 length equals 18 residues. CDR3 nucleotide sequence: TGCGCCAGCAGCCAGGGGGGACTAGCGGGAGGGCCTGGTAATGAGCAGTTCTTC. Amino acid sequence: CASSQGGLAGGPGNEQFF.

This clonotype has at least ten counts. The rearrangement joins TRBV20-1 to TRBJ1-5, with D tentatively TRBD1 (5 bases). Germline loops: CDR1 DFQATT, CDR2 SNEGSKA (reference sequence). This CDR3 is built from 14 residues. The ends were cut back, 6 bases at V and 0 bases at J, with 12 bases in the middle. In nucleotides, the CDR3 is TGCAGTGCCCTTTCAGGGCTTAGCAATCAGCCCCAGCATTTT. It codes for CSALSGLSNQPQHF.

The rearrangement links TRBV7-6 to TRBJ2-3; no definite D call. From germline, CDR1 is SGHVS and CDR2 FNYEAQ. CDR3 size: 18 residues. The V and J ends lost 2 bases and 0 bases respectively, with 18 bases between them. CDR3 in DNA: TGTGCCAGCAGCTTACGGGCCCGGATTTACACGAGCACAGATACGCAGTATTTT. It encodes CASSLRARIYTSTDTQYF.